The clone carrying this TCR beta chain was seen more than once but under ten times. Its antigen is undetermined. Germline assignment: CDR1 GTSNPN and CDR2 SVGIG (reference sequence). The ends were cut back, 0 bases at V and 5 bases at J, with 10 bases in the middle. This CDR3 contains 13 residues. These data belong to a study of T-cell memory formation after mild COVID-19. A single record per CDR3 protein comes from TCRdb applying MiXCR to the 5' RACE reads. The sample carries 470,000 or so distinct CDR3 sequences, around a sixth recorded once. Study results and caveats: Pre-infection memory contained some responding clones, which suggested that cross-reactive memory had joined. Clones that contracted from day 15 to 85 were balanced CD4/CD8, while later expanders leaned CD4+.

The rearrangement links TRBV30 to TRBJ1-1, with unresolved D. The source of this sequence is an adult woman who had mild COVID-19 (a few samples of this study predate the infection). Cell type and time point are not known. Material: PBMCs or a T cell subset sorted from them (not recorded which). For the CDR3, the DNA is TGTGCCTGGAGTGTCCGTAGGGATACTGAAGCTTTCTTT. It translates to CAWSVRRDTEAFF.